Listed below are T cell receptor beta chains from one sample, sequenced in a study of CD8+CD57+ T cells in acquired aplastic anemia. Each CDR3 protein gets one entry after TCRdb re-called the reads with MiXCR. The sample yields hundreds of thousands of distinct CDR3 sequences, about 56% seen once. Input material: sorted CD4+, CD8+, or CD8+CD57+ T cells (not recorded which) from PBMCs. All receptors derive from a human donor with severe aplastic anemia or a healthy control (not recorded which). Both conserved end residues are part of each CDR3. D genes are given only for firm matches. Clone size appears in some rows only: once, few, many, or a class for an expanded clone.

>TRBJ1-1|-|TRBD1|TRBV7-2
CASSLTGQANTEAFF
TGTGCCAGCAGCTTGACAGGGCAAGCGAACACTGAAGCTTTCTTT
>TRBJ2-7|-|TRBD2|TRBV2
CASSERTRNEQYF
TGTGCCAGCAGTGAGAGGACTAGGAACGAGCAGTACTTC
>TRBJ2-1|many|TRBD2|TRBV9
CASSFRTSGGQFF
TGTGCCAGCAGCTTTCGGACTAGCGGGGGGCAGTTCTTC
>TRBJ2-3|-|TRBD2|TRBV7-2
CASSLGRRLAGANTDTQYF
TGTGCCAGCAGCTTAGGTCGTCGACTAGCGGGGGCCAACACAGATACGCAGTATTTT
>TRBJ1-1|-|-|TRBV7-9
CASSSARNAFF
TGTGCCAGCAGCTCCGCCCGGAACGCTTTCTTT
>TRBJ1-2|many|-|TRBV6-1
CASSEDTQGDYGYTF
TGTGCCAGCAGTGAAGATACACAGGGCGACTATGGCTACACCTTC
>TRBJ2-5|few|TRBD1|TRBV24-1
CATSDPGQGKETQYF
TGTGCCACCAGTGATCCGGGACAGGGGAAGGAGACCCAGTACTTC
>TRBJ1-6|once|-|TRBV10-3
CASSLLGITDSPLHF
TGTGCCAGCAGCTTACTGGGGATTACGGATTCACCCCTCCACTTT
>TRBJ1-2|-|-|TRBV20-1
CSANPRGLDGYTF
TGCAGTGCTAATCCCAGGGGTTTGGATGGCTACACCTTC
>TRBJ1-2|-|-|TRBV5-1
CASSRGGGMEANYGYTF
TGCGCCAGCAGTCGTGGGGGGGGAATGGAAGCTAACTATGGCTACACCTTC
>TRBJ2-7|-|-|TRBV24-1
CATGVDGEQYF
TGTGCCACCGGTGTCGACGGAGAGCAGTACTTC
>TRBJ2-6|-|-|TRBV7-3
CASGTLFWGANVLTF
TGTGCCAGTGGGACCCTTTTTTGGGGGGCCAACGTCCTGACTTTC
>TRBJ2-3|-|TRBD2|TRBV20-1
CSAHSGKGTDTQYF
TGCAGTGCCCATAGCGGGAAGGGAACAGATACGCAGTATTTT
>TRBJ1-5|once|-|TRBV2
CASSEERQPQHF
TGTGCCAGCAGTGAAGAACGGCAGCCCCAGCATTTT
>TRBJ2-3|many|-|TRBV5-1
CASSYSGRTDTQYF
TGTGCCAGCAGTTATAGCGGACGCACAGATACGCAGTATTTT
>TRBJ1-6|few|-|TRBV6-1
CASSYGTGGSPLHF
TGTGCCAGCAGTTATGGAACAGGTGGTTCACCCCTCCACTTT
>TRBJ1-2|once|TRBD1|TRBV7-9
CASSQQGATNYGYTF
TGTGCCAGCAGCCAACAGGGGGCGACCAACTATGGCTACACCTTC
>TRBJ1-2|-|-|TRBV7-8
CASSARGLDYGCTF
TGTGCCAGCAGCGCCAGGGGTCTCGACTATGGCTGCACCTTC
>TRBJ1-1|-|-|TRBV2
CASSEGTPEAFF
TGTGCCAGCAGTGAAGGCACCCCGGAAGCTTTCTTT
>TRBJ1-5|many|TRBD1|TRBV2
CASRAWDRANQPQHF
TGTGCCAGCAGGGCCTGGGACAGGGCAAATCAGCCCCAGCATTTT
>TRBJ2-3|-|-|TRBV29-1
CSAPPSHFTDTQYF
TGCAGCGCCCCACCTAGCCATTTCACAGATACGCAGTATTTT
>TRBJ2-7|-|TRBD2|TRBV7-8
CASSLETSGPREQYF
TGTGCCAGCAGCTTGGAAACTAGCGGCCCGAGGGAGCAGTACTTC
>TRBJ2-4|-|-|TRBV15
CATSRVGRAGNIQYF
TGTGCCACCAGCAGAGTAGGCAGGGCGGGAAACATTCAGTACTTC
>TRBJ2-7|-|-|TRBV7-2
CASSPDFGSFEQYF
TGTGCCAGCAGCCCGGACTTTGGGTCTTTCGAGCAGTACTTC
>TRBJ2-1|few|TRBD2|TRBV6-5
CASRTAPAGGRYNEQFF
TGTGCCAGCAGAACCGCGCCCGCGGGGGGGCGCTACAATGAGCAGTTCTTC